The 20 T cell receptor beta chains below all came from one sample that was sequenced in a study of cytomegalovirus exposure and HLA in healthy donors. 13 Jbeta primers and 60 Vbeta primers were used for the PCR. This table comes from immunoSEQ multiplex PCR, and its TCRdb copy is limited to in-frame clones, with some not included. In the table there are around 130,000 clones, roughly 71% of which are singletons. The specimen was PBMCs. Receptor source: a woman aged 45-60 years in good health and CMV-seropositive.

This clone was observed a few times. CDR3 protein: CASSEYRGTIYF. The CDR3 bases are TGTGCCAGCAGTGAATATCGAGGCACCATATATTTT. This sequence joins TRBV6-1 and TRBJ1-3; unclear D gene. Germline V gives CDR1 MNHNS, CDR2 SASEGT. Between the trimmed V and J ends, which lost 2 bases and 9 bases, there was a span of 8 bases. The CDR3 runs 12 residues.

V gene TRBV7-2 combines with J gene TRBJ2-3, with D perhaps TRBD2 (6 bases). This CDR3 contains 14 residues. V dropped 9 bases and J dropped 1 base, with 14 bases sitting between them. CDR1 SGHTA and CDR2 FQGNSA come from the germline V gene. The CDR3 DNA reads TGTGCCAGTGGAACTAGCTCGGGCACAGATACGCAGTATTTT. Residues: CASGTSSGTDTQYF.

The gene calls are TRBV5-1 and TRBJ1-1; a weak D match, TRBD1 (5 bases). Germline CDR1 reads SGHRS; CDR2 reads YFSETQ. Deletions cut 4 bases from V and 2 bases from J, with 12 bases between. The CDR3 extends over 14 amino acids. CDR3 in DNA: TGCGCCAGCAGCCCGGCGGGGGACAACACTGAAGCTTTCTTT. Encoded protein: CASSPAGDNTEAFF. Together with reference TRBV5-1 and TRBJ1-1, the CDR3 gives the full variable domain: KAGVTQTPRYLIKTRGQQVTLSCSPISGHRSVSWYQQTPGQGLQFLFEYFSETQRNKGNFPGRFSGRQFSNSRSEMNVSTLELGDSALYLCASSPAGDNTEAFFGQGTRLTVV.

The chain uses TRBV5-1 and TRBJ2-1; D is possibly TRBD2 (5 bases). In germline, CDR1 is SGHRS, CDR2 YFSETQ. The CDR3 has 12 amino acids. Trimming took 0 bases from V and 9 from J, leaving 7 bases between them. This CDR3 reads CASSLDRGEQFF. CDR3 DNA: TGCGCCAGCAGCTTGGATCGGGGTGAGCAGTTCTTC.

The V and J genes are TRBV10-3 and TRBJ2-5; D is possibly TRBD1 (6 bases). In germline, CDR1 is ENHRY, CDR2 SYGVKD. V was cut by 1 base and J by 5 bases, with 11 bases left in between. The CDR3 sequence is 14 residues long. CDR3 amino acids: CAISELRQGETQYF. The CDR3 nucleotides read TGTGCCATCAGTGAGTTGCGCCAGGGGGAGACCCAGTACTTC.

The chain recombines TRBV10-3 with TRBJ1-2; D is ambiguous. CDR1 and CDR2 (germline): ENHRY, SYGVKD. Trimming stripped 10 bases from V and 3 bases from J, with 21 bases between. This CDR3 has 15 amino acids. This CDR3 is CANSYSPREDYGYTF. CDR3 DNA: TGTGCCAACTCTTACAGCCCTCGGGAGGACTATGGCTACACCTTC.

For this clone: This specimen includes other DNA sequences encoding the same CDR3. The J gene is TRBJ2-7, the V gene TRBV5-1; possibly TRBD1 for D (6 bases). The V end was cut by 0 bases, the J end by 2 bases, with 6 bases between. In germline, CDR1 is SGHRS, CDR2 YFSETQ. The CDR3 is made up of 13 amino acids. The CDR3: CASSLGGPYEQYF. In DNA, the CDR3 is TGCGCCAGCAGCTTGGGGGGGCCCTACGAGCAGTACTTC.

This sequence joins TRBV10-3 and TRBJ1-5; 8 nucleotides line up with TRBD1. The CDR3 runs 14 residues. V trimming: 3 bases; J trimming: 4 bases; junction bases outside the gene matches: 2. CDR1 is ENHRY, CDR2 SYGVKD, per germline. Here the CDR3 reads CAISEQGGNQPQHF. CDR3 DNA: TGTGCCATCAGTGAACAGGGGGGGAATCAGCCCCAGCATTTT.

This rearrangement joins TRBV18 to TRBJ2-5; 8 bases are shared with TRBD2. In germline, CDR1 is KGHSH, CDR2 LQKENI. This CDR3 is built from 15 residues. The V and J ends lost 2 bases and 1 base, in that order; junction bases with no gene match: 3. The CDR3 reads CASSPELAAQETQYF. The CDR3 region has the DNA TGTGCCAGCTCACCAGAACTAGCGGCCCAAGAGACCCAGTACTTC. The full variable domain, in which reference TRBV18 and TRBJ2-5 provide the parts outside the CDR3, is NAGVMQNPRHLVRRRGQEARLRCSPMKGHSHVYWYRQLPEEGLKFMVYLQKENIIDESGMPKERFSAEFPKEGPSILRIQQVVRGDSAAYFCASSPELAAQETQYFGPGTRLLVL.

This clone has just a few counts. CDR3 in amino acids: CASSLWDTGYNEQFF. The CDR3 coding sequence is TGTGCCAGCAGCTTGTGGGACACTGGCTACAATGAGCAGTTCTTC. This chain uses TRBV7-9 with TRBJ2-1; D might be TRBD1 (6 bases). The CDR3 length is 15 residues. Germline CDR1 is SEHNR and CDR2 is FQNEAQ (reference sequence). The germline V and J ends were trimmed by 3 bases and 3 bases, with 12 bases remaining between them.

V is TRBV5-3 and J is TRBJ2-2, with 10 bases that match TRBD2. TRBV5-3 is identified as an open reading frame with a role that is uncertain. The CDR3 length is 18 residues. J lost 4 bases, V lost 0 bases, and 9 bases had no gene match. CDR3 residues: CARSLEKRGGQSTGELFF. The CDR3 DNA is TGTGCCAGAAGCTTGGAAAAGCGGGGGGGCCAGAGCACCGGGGAGCTGTTTTTT.

The J gene is TRBJ2-1, the V gene TRBV5-1; 10 nucleotides align to TRBD2. Germline trimming cut 2 bases from V and 6 bases from J; bases unmatched to any gene: 5. The germline CDR1 and CDR2 sequences are SGHRS and YFSETQ. CDR3 length: 15 amino acids. The CDR3 DNA reads as TGCGCCAGCAGCTTCGGGCTAGCGGGGGCCAATGAGCAGTTCTTC. As protein: CASSFGLAGANEQFF. Using reference TRBV5-1 and TRBJ2-1 for the parts outside the CDR3, the full variable domain is KAGVTQTPRYLIKTRGQQVTLSCSPISGHRSVSWYQQTPGQGLQFLFEYFSETQRNKGNFPGRFSGRQFSNSRSEMNVSTLELGDSALYLCASSFGLAGANEQFFGPGTRLTVL.

This clone appeared many times. This sequence joins TRBV7-8 and TRBJ1-1; D remains ambiguous. The CDR3 is 13 amino acids. V was clipped by 5 bases and J by 0 bases, with 7 bases between them. Germline V gives CDR1 SGHVS, CDR2 FQNEAQ. The CDR3 loop reads CASSTTLNTEAFF. DNA of the CDR3: TGTGCCAGCAGCACAACCTTGAACACTGAAGCTTTCTTT.

The chain has TRBV5-8 and TRBJ1-1; 9 bases align to TRBD1. CDR1 is SGHTS, CDR2 YDEGEE, per germline. The CDR3 consists of 14 residues. The trim removed 7 bases at V and 3 bases at J, leaving 7 bases unmatched. This chain's CDR3 is CASRGTGWYTEAFF. CDR3 bases: TGTGCCAGCCGGGGGACAGGGTGGTACACTGAAGCTTTCTTT.

This chain connects TRBV6-5 to TRBJ2-3; 9 nucleotides line up with TRBD1. This CDR3 comprises 16 residues. Trimming cost V 0 bases and J 5 bases; bases outside gene matches: 6. CDR1 and CDR2 (germline): MNHEY, SVGAGI. This CDR3 reads CASSYSGQGTGDTQYF. The CDR3 DNA follows: TGTGCCAGCAGTTACTCGGGACAGGGTACGGGAGATACGCAGTATTTT.

The chain combines TRBV20-1 with TRBJ1-3; no clear D gene. V gave up 5 bases and J gave up 4 bases, with 6 bases separating them. This CDR3 has 11 amino acids. Per the germline V gene, CDR1 is DFQATT and CDR2 is SNEGSKA (reference sequence). CDR3: CSALRGNTIYF. The CDR3 bases are TGCAGTGCTCTCCGGGGAAACACCATATATTTT.

Only a few counts were recorded for this clone. CDR3 DNA sequence: TGTGCCAGCAGCTTAGATCGAACTGAAACTGTTTGGTATTTT. This codes for CASSLDRTETVWYF. This chain links TRBV7-9 with TRBJ2-3; D is ambiguous. Germline assignment: CDR1 SEHNR and CDR2 FQNEAQ (reference sequence). V dropped 1 base and J dropped 14 bases, with 19 bases sitting between them. The CDR3 contains 14 residues.

The V call is TRBV10-3, the J call TRBJ2-5; D call uncertain. There are 13 residues in the CDR3. V shed 4 bases and J shed 1 base, with 7 bases lying between them. Germline V gene lookup returns CDR1 ENHRY and CDR2 SYGVKD. CDR3 DNA sequence: TGTGCCATCAGTGTTGTCGGCCAAGAGACCCAGTACTTC. Its translation is CAISVVGQETQYF.

This clone was seen just once. The chain employs TRBV6-4 and TRBJ2-3, with 9 bases identical to TRBD2. Germline V gene data show CDR1 as MRHNA and CDR2 as SNTAGT. V lost 2 bases and J lost 6; bases outside the gene matches: 6. CDR3 length equals 15 residues. CDR3 amino acids: CASSDPQRGADTQYF. The CDR3 DNA sequence: TGTGCCAGCAGTGACCCCCAGCGGGGGGCCGATACGCAGTATTTT.

V gene TRBV6-5 combines with J gene TRBJ1-4; the D gene is possibly TRBD1 (5 bases). Per germline, CDR1 MNHEY and CDR2 SVGAGI. The CDR3 runs 15 residues. V gave up 0 bases and J gave up 4 bases, with 9 bases separating them. For the CDR3, the DNA is TGTGCCAGCAGTTACTCACGGGGGAATAATGAAAAACTGTTTTTT. Its protein product is CASSYSRGNNEKLFF.